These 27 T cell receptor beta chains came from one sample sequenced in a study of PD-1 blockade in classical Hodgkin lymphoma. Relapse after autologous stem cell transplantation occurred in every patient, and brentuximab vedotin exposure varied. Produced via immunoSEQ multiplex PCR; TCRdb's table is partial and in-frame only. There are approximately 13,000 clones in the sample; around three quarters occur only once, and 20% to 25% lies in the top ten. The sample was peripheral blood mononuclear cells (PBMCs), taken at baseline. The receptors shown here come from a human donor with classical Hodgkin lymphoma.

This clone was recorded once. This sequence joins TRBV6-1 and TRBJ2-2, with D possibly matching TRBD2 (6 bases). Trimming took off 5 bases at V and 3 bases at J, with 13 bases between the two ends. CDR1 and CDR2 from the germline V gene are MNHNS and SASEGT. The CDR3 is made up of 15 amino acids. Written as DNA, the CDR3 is TGTGCCAGCAGTCCCTGGAGGGAGGACACCGGGGAGCTGTTTTTT. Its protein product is CASSPWREDTGELFF.

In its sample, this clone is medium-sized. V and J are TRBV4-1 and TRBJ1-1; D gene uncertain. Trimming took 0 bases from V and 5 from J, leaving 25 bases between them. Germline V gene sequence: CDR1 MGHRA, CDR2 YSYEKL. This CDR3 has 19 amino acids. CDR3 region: CASSQDVGRPGRKQTEAFF. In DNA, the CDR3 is TGCGCCAGCAGCCAAGACGTAGGGCGCCCGGGGAGGAAACAGACTGAAGCTTTCTTT.

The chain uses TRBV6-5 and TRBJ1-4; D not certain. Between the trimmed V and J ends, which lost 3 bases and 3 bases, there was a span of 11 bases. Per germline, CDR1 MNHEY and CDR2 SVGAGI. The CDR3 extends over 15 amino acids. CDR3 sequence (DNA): TGTGCCAGCAGTTATACGACCGGTCCTAATGAAAAACTGTTTTTT. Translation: CASSYTTGPNEKLFF.

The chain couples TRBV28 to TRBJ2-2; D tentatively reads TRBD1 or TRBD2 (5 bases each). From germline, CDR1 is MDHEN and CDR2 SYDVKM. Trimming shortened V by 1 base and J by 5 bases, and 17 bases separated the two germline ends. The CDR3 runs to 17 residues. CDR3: CASSLSGRGPRTGELFF. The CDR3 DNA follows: TGTGCCAGCAGTTTATCCGGACGGGGACCCCGAACCGGGGAGCTGTTTTTT.

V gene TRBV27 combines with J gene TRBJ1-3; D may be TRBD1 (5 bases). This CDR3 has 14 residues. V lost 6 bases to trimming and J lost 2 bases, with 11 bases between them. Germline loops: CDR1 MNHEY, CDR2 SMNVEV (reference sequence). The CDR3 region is CASRTQGTGNTIYF. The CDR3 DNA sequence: TGTGCCAGCAGGACCCAGGGAACTGGAAACACCATATATTTT.

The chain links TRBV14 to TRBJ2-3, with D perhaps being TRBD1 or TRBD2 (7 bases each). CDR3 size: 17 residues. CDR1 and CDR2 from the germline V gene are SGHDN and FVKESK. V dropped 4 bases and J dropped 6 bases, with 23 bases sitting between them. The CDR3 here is CASSPSFRGGGEDTQYF. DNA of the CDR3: TGTGCCAGCAGCCCCTCGTTCAGGGGGGGCGGGGAGGATACGCAGTATTTT.

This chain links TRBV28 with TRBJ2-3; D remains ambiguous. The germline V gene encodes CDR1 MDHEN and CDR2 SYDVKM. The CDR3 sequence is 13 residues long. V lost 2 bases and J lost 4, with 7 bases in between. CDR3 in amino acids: CASSLRRSDTQYF. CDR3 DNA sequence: TGTGCCAGCAGTTTACGTCGGTCAGATACGCAGTATTTT.

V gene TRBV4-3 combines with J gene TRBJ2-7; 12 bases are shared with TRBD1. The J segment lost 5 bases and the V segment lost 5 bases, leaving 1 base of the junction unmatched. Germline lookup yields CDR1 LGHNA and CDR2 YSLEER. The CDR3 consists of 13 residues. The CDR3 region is CASSGTGGHEQYF. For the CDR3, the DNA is TGCGCCAGCAGCGGGACAGGGGGCCACGAGCAGTACTTC.

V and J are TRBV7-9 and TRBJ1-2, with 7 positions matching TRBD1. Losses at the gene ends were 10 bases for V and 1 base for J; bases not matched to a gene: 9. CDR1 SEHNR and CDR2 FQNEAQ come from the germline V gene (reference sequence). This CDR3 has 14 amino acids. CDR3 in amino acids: CATARQGGNYGYTF. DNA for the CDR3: TGTGCCACCGCAAGACAGGGTGGTAACTATGGCTACACCTTC.

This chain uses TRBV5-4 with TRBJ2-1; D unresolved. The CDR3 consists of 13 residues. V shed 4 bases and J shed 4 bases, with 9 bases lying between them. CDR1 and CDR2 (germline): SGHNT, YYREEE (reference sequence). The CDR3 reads CASSPQMYNEQFF. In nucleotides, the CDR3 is TGTGCCAGCAGCCCCCAAATGTACAATGAGCAGTTCTTC.

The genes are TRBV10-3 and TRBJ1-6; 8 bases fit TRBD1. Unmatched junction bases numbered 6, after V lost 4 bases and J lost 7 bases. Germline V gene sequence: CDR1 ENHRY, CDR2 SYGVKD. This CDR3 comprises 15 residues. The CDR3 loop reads CAISASRQGNSPLHF. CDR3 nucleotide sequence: TGTGCCATCAGTGCGAGCCGACAGGGGAATTCACCCCTCCACTTT.

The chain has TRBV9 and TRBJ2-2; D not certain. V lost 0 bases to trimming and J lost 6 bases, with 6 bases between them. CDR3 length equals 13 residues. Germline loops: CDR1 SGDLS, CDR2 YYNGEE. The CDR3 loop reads CASSVDVAGELFF. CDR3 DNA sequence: TGTGCCAGCAGCGTAGATGTGGCCGGGGAGCTGTTTTTT.

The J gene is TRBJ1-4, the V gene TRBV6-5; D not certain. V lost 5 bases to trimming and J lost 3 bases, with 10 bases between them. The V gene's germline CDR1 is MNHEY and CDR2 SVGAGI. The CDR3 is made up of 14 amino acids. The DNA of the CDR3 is TGTGCCAGCAGTGGGCGGAGGGCTAATGAAAAACTGTTTTTT. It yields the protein CASSGRRANEKLFF.

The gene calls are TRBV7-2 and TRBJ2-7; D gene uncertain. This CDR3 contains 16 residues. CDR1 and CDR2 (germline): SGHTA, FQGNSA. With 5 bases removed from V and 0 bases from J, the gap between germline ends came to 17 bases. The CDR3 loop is CASSTQGGPSSYEQYF. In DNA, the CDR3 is TGTGCCAGCAGCACCCAAGGTGGTCCCAGCTCCTACGAGCAGTACTTC.

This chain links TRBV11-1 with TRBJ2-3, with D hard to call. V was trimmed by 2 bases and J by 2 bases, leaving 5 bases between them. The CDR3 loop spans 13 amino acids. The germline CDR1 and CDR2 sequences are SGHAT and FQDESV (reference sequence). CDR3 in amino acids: CASSLQVTDTQYF. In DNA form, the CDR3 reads TGTGCCAGCAGCTTACAGGTCACAGATACGCAGTATTTT.

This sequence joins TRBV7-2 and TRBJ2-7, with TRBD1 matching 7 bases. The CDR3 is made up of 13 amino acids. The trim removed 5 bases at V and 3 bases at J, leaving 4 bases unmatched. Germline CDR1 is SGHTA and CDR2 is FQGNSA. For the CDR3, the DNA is TGTGCCAGCAGCATCGGACAGGACTACGAGCAGTACTTC. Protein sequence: CASSIGQDYEQYF.

CDR3: CASSYGRGTEAFF. The CDR3 DNA follows: TGTGCCAGCAGTTACGGGAGAGGGACTGAAGCTTTCTTT. The chain joins TRBV6-5 to TRBJ1-1; D remains ambiguous. From germline, CDR1 is MNHEY and CDR2 SVGAGI. With 2 bases removed from V and 5 bases from J, the gap between germline ends came to 9 bases. The CDR3 extends over 13 amino acids.

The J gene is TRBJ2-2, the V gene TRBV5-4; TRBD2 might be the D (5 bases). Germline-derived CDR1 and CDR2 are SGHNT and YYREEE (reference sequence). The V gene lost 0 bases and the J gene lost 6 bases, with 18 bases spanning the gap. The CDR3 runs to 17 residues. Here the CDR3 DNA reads TGTGCCAGCAGCTTGGGAGTCGGCAGGAGGCTGTCCGGGGAGCTGTTTTTT. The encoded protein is CASSLGVGRRLSGELFF. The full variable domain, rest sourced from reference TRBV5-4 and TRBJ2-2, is ETGVTQSPTHLIKTRGQQVTLRCSSQSGHNTVSWYQQALGQGPQFIFQYYREEENGRGNFPPRFSGLQFPNYSSELNVNALELDDSALYLCASSLGVGRRLSGELFFGEGSRLTVL.

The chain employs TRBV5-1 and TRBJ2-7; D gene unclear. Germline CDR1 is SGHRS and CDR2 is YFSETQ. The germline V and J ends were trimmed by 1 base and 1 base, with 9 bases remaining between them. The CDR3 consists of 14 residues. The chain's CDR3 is CASSLFASSYEQYF. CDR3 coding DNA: TGCGCCAGCAGCTTGTTCGCCAGTTCCTACGAGCAGTACTTC.

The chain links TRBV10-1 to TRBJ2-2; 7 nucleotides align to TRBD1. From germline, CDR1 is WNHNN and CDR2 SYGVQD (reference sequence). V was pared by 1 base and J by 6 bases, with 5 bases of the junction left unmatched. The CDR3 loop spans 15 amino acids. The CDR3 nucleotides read TGCGCCAGCAGTGAGTACAGGGGACCCGCCGGGGAGCTGTTTTTT. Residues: CASSEYRGPAGELFF.

The CDR3 reads CASSQAEGAEQYF. CDR3 coding DNA: TGTGCCAGCAGCCAAGCCGAAGGGGCCGAGCAGTACTTC. The chain couples TRBV14 to TRBJ2-7; D perhaps matches TRBD1 (5 bases). The CDR3 runs to 13 residues. Germline CDR1 reads SGHDN; CDR2 reads FVKESK. Deletions cut 1 base from V and 6 bases from J, with 10 bases between.

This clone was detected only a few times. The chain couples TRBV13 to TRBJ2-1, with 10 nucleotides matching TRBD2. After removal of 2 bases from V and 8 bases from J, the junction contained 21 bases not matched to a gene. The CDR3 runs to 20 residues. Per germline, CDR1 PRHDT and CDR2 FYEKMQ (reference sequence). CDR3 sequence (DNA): TGTGCCAGCAGCTTATACGCGCGGTCTAGCGGGAGAACTTTGGCCGATGAGCAGTTCTTC. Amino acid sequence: CASSLYARSSGRTLADEQFF.

CDR3 loop: CASSLGDRENTGELFF. In nucleotides, the CDR3 is TGTGCCAGCAGCTTAGGGGACAGGGAGAACACCGGGGAGCTGTTTTTT. V is TRBV7-9 and J is TRBJ2-2; TRBD1 agrees at 9 bases. CDR3 length: 16 residues. Trimming removed 1 base from V and 1 base from J; junction bases left unmatched: 1. Germline loops: CDR1 SEHNR, CDR2 FQNEAQ (reference sequence).

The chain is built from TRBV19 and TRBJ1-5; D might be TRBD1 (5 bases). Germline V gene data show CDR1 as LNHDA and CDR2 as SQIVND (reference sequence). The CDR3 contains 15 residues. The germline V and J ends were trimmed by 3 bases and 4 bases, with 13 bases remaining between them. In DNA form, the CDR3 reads TGTGCCAGTAGTATGTTCGCAGGGAGTAATCAGCCCCAGCATTTT. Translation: CASSMFAGSNQPQHF.

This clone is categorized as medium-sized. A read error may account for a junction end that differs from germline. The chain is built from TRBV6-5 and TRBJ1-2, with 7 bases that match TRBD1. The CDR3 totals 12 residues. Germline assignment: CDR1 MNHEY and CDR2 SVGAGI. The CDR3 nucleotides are TGTGCCAGCAGAGGGTCAGACAGGGAACAAGCCTTC. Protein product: CASRGSDREQAF.

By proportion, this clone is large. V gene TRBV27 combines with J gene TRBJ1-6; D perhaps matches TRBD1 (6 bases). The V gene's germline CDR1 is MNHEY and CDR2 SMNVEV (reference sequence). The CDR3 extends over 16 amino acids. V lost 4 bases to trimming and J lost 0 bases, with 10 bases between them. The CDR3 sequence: CASSSDRSSYNSPLHF. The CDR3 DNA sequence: TGTGCCAGCAGTTCCGACAGGAGCTCCTATAATTCACCCCTCCACTTT.

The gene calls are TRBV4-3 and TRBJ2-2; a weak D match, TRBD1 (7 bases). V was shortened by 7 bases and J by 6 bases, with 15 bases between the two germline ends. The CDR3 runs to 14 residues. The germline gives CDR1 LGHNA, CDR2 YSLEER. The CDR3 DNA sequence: TGCGCCAGCACCAGCCAGGGGGGAGCCGGGGAGCTGTTTTTT. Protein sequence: CASTSQGGAGELFF.